The next 31 T cell receptor beta chains were all read from a single sample in a study of human T cells and chemical hapten exposure. The time point denotes: pre-sensitization, week 0. As for treatment: therapeutic diphenylcyclopropenone sensitization with weekly scalp DPC. MiXCR was run by TCRdb on the RACE reads, yielding one entry per CDR3 protein. The sample shows some 300,000 distinct CDR3 sequences, approximately 5.8% of them seen only once. The sequences come from whole blood, collected in connection with sensitization to the hapten diphenylcyclopropenone (DPC). These receptors came from a woman in her late teens or twenties with alopecia areata. Some clones in this sample may be carry-over from other donors' samples.

The V and J genes are TRBV7-9 and TRBJ2-3; D is unresolved. CDR3 length: 13 amino acids. Between the trimmed V and J ends, which lost 6 bases and 3 bases, there was a span of 10 bases. The V gene's germline CDR1 is SEHNR and CDR2 FQNEAQ (reference sequence). Written as DNA, the CDR3 is TGTGCCAGCAGTTCTGACTCGACAGATACGCAGTATTTT. Translated, it gives CASSSDSTDTQYF.

This chain uses TRBV14 with TRBJ1-2; D might be TRBD1 (6 bases). V gave up 4 bases and J gave up 2 bases, with 11 bases separating them. The germline V gene has CDR1 SGHDN and CDR2 FVKESK. The CDR3 has 14 residues. In DNA, the CDR3 is TGTGCCAGCAGCCTCTGGGACACCAACTATGGCTACACCTTC. It specifies CASSLWDTNYGYTF.

This clonotype was picked up many times. The junction does not match germline at one end; this may be a read error. The chain couples TRBV14 to TRBJ2-1; D not certain. The CDR3 runs to 14 residues. Per the germline V gene, CDR1 is SGHDN and CDR2 is FVKESK. CDR3: CASSQDIVHNEQFF. In DNA, the CDR3 is TGTGCCAGCAGTCAAGACATTGTACACAATGAGCAGTTCTTC.

This clonotype was counted a few times. This chain connects TRBV6-2 or TRBV6-3 to TRBJ2-7, with D possibly TRBD2 on 5 matching bases. The ends were cut back, 2 bases at V and 0 bases at J, with 14 bases in the middle. CDR3 length: 16 amino acids. Germline V gene sequence: CDR1 MNHEY, CDR2 SVGEGT. The chain's CDR3 is CASSYVQDRGSYEQYF. Written as DNA, the CDR3 is TGTGCCAGCAGTTACGTTCAGGACCGGGGCTCCTACGAGCAGTACTTC.

This clonotype was observed a handful of times. This rearrangement joins TRBV28 to TRBJ1-2; no clear D. The length of the CDR3 is 12 residues. V lost 3 bases and J lost 5, with 7 bases in between. Germline loops: CDR1 MDHEN, CDR2 SYDVKM. The CDR3 protein is CASSFNQYGYTF. The CDR3 DNA reads as TGTGCCAGCAGTTTTAATCAGTATGGCTACACCTTC.

This clonotype showed up many times. The chain joins TRBV27 to TRBJ2-5, with a weak D call TRBD2 (6 bases). The CDR3 runs 14 residues. V was trimmed by 5 bases and J by 6 bases, leaving 16 bases between them. Germline values: CDR1 MNHEY, CDR2 SMNVEV (reference sequence). The CDR3, as DNA: TGTGCCAGCAGTCCCCCAGGCGGGGTGAAGACCCAGTACTTC. Protein sequence: CASSPPGGVKTQYF.

The sample holds a few counts of this clonotype. The chain carries TRBV7-2 and TRBJ2-1; D not resolved. The CDR3 contains 15 residues. V lost 8 bases to trimming and J lost 0 bases, with 14 bases between them. Germline V CDR1 and CDR2: SGHTA, FQGNSA. Here the CDR3 DNA reads TGTGCCAGCGGTACGGCGCTCAGCTCCTACAATGAGCAGTTCTTC. Translation: CASGTALSSYNEQFF.

This clonotype was seen a handful of times. The chain combines TRBV19 with TRBJ2-2, with TRBD1 matching 8 bases. This CDR3 comprises 18 residues. V dropped 3 bases and J dropped 2; count of bases not matched to a gene: 11. Germline assignment: CDR1 LNHDA and CDR2 SQIVND (reference sequence). The CDR3: CASSIERPGGLNTGELFF. As DNA, the CDR3 is TGTGCCAGTAGTATCGAAAGACCAGGGGGCTTAAACACCGGGGAGCTGTTTTTT.

This clonotype was observed a few times. The chain is built from TRBV10-3 and TRBJ2-3, with D maybe TRBD2 (6 bases). The germline V gene has CDR1 ENHRY and CDR2 SYGVKD. V was clipped by 8 bases and J by 3 bases, with 9 bases between them. CDR3 length equals 12 residues. CDR3 loop: CAIAEGTDTQYF. CDR3 nucleotide sequence: TGTGCCATCGCGGAGGGGACAGATACGCAGTATTTT.

This clonotype was picked up many times. The chain joins TRBV5-1 to TRBJ1-5; tentatively, D is TRBD1 (6 bases). The CDR3 has 14 residues. The germline V and J ends were trimmed by 1 base and 7 bases, with 12 bases remaining between them. Germline CDR1 reads SGHRS; CDR2 reads YFSETQ. The CDR3 DNA is TGCGCCAGCAGCTTGTTGGGGGGCGAACAGCCCCAGCATTTT. This codes for CASSLLGGEQPQHF.

This clonotype was counted at least ten times. V gene TRBV7-2 combines with J gene TRBJ2-3; D may be TRBD1 or TRBD2 (5 bases each). With 10 bases removed from V and 3 bases from J, the gap between germline ends came to 11 bases. The CDR3 length is 12 residues. The V gene's germline CDR1 is SGHTA and CDR2 FQGNSA. CDR3 sequence (DNA): TGTGCCACCCGGGGCGTTACAGATACGCAGTATTTT. It specifies CATRGVTDTQYF.

This chain links TRBV29-1 with TRBJ2-2; weak D call: TRBD1 (6 bases). The CDR3 runs 14 residues. Germline V lookup: CDR1 SQVTM, CDR2 ANQGSEA. Trimming took 6 bases from V and 8 from J, leaving 19 bases between them. As DNA, the CDR3 is TGCAGCGTCGTGGGGGCACAACGACCGGGGGAGCTGTTTTTT. Residues: CSVVGAQRPGELFF.

The chain couples TRBV12-3 or TRBV12-4 to TRBJ2-7; TRBD1 aligns across 9 bases. Germline trimming cut 5 bases from V and 3 bases from J; bases unmatched to any gene: 8. This CDR3 contains 15 residues. As DNA, the CDR3 is TGTGCCAGCAGTGGAGACAGGGGGGCGTTCTACGAGCAGTACTTC. It codes for CASSGDRGAFYEQYF.

This clonotype appeared many times. J is TRBJ1-1 and V is TRBV10-3; no definite D call. Germline values: CDR1 ENHRY, CDR2 SYGVKD. The V end was cut by 0 bases, the J end by 8 bases, with 10 bases between. This CDR3 has 13 residues. The DNA for the CDR3 is TGTGCCATCAGTGAGTCGTTAGGGAGGGAAGCTTTCTTT. It translates to CAISESLGREAFF.

This clonotype was seen repeatedly, ten times or more. This chain uses TRBV4-1 with TRBJ1-4; 8 bases fit TRBD1. This CDR3 is 14 amino acids long. J gave up 5 bases and V 4 bases, and 3 bases lay outside the gene matches. CDR1 and CDR2 (germline): MGHRA, YSYEKL. CDR3 sequence (DNA): TGCGCCAGCAGCCCCCGACAGGGGAATGAAAAACTGTTTTTT. Translation: CASSPRQGNEKLFF.

This clonotype showed up just a few times. V and J are TRBV7-9 and TRBJ1-4, with D possibly TRBD1 on 6 matching bases. CDR3 length: 14 amino acids. V was cut by 5 bases and J by 5 bases, with 12 bases left in between. Germline CDR1 SEHNR, CDR2 FQNEAQ (reference sequence). The CDR3 DNA is TGTGCCAGCAGCCCCGGGACACAGAATGAAAAACTGTTTTTT. Translation: CASSPGTQNEKLFF.

Only a few counts were recorded for this clonotype. The rearrangement links TRBV19 to TRBJ1-4; D possibly corresponds to TRBD1 (5 bases). Trimming shortened V by 5 bases and J by 5 bases, and 15 bases separated the two germline ends. CDR1 LNHDA and CDR2 SQIVND come from the germline V gene (reference sequence). The CDR3 has 15 amino acids. CDR3: CASSPRTSQNEKLFF. As DNA, the CDR3 is TGTGCCAGTAGTCCGCGGACATCTCAAAATGAAAAACTGTTTTTT.

The table lists this clonotype with a few counts. V is TRBV20-1 and J is TRBJ1-4, with D uncertain. Germline-derived CDR1 and CDR2 are DFQATT and SNEGSKA (reference sequence). The V end lost 1 base, the J end lost 8 bases, and 14 bases lay between the germline ends. The CDR3 is made up of 14 amino acids. The CDR3 loop is CSARVIASGEKLFF. CDR3 sequence (DNA): TGCAGTGCTAGAGTAATAGCTTCCGGGGAAAAACTGTTTTTT.

The chain uses TRBV7-9 and TRBJ2-2, with D perhaps matching TRBD2 (5 bases). The CDR3 covers 16 residues. Germline V gives CDR1 SEHNR, CDR2 FQNEAQ (reference sequence). The V and J ends lost 0 bases and 4 bases respectively, with 12 bases between them. CDR3 amino acids: CASSLAPGSSTGELFF. For the CDR3, the DNA is TGTGCCAGCAGCTTAGCTCCGGGGTCGAGCACCGGGGAGCTGTTTTTT.

The sample holds many counts of this clonotype. The chain carries TRBV7-9 and TRBJ1-1; D gene uncertain. The CDR3 sequence is 14 residues long. Germline loops: CDR1 SEHNR, CDR2 FQNEAQ (reference sequence). Deletions cut 4 bases from V and 4 bases from J, with 13 bases between. CDR3 protein: CASSSFGGATEAFF. CDR3 in DNA: TGTGCCAGCAGCTCGTTCGGAGGTGCCACTGAAGCTTTCTTT.

In its sample, this clonotype was seen a few times. The chain uses TRBV24-1 and TRBJ2-2; no definite D call. V lost 1 base and J lost 6, with 11 bases in between. This CDR3 is 15 amino acids long. From germline, CDR1 is KGHDR and CDR2 SFDVKD. The CDR3 bases are TGTGCCACCAGTGATTTCTGGTCAGTCCCCGGGGAGCTGTTTTTT. Protein: CATSDFWSVPGELFF.

The rearrangement uses TRBV6-2 or TRBV6-3 and TRBJ2-4; 8 positions match TRBD1. The CDR3 has 17 amino acids. The junction had 17 bases not matched to a gene; V was cut back by 5 bases and J by 8 bases. Germline lookup yields CDR1 MNHEY and CDR2 SVGEGT. CDR3 coding DNA: TGTGCCAGCAGTCCCCTGGACAGGGTCGGACCTCAGGACATTCAGTACTTC. Encoded protein: CASSPLDRVGPQDIQYF.

The genes are TRBV27 and TRBJ2-2; possible D gene TRBD1, 6 bases. Deletions cut 2 bases from V and 1 base from J, with 11 bases between. The CDR3 contains 16 residues. Per germline, CDR1 MNHEY and CDR2 SMNVEV (reference sequence). The CDR3 protein is CASSLIGTLNTGELFF. In nucleotides, the CDR3 is TGTGCCAGCAGTTTAATTGGGACACTGAACACCGGGGAGCTGTTTTTT.

This clonotype was observed at least ten times. This chain uses TRBV12-3 or TRBV12-4 with TRBJ2-2; D is possibly TRBD1 (5 bases). V lost 5 bases to trimming and J lost 7 bases, with 14 bases between them. The CDR3 length is 14 residues. The CDR3, as DNA: TGTGCCAGCAGTCCGACAGACCTAGGCGGGGAGCTGTTTTTT. Protein product: CASSPTDLGGELFF.

The V and J genes are TRBV7-9 and TRBJ2-7; D call uncertain. V was clipped by 1 base and J by 2 bases, with 9 bases between them. CDR1 and CDR2 (germline): SEHNR, FQNEAQ (reference sequence). The CDR3 totals 14 residues. For the CDR3, the DNA is TGTGCCAGCAGCTTAGGGACGGCCACCTACGAGCAGTACTTC. It encodes CASSLGTATYEQYF.

The chain couples TRBV24-1 to TRBJ2-7, with D tentatively TRBD1 (7 bases). CDR1 and CDR2 from the germline V gene are KGHDR and SFDVKD. The V end was cut by 4 bases, the J end by 2 bases, with 17 bases between. This CDR3 contains 16 residues. CDR3 sequence (DNA): TGTGCCACCAGTGACCCCACCCAGGGGGGAACCTACGAGCAGTACTTC. It specifies CATSDPTQGGTYEQYF.

This clonotype was seen only a few times. This rearrangement joins TRBV29-1 to TRBJ2-2; 8 bases align to TRBD1. The length of the CDR3 is 15 residues. The ends lost 5 bases at V and 0 bases at J; junction bases unmatched: 5. CDR1 and CDR2 (germline): SQVTM, ANQGSEA. CDR3 in DNA: TGCAGCGTTCCAGGACAGGGCTCGAACACCGGGGAGCTGTTTTTT. This codes for CSVPGQGSNTGELFF.

This clonotype was seen a handful of times. V usage is TRBV4-2 and J usage is TRBJ2-3, with TRBD2 as a possible D gene (5 bases). CDR3 length: 19 residues. Per germline, CDR1 LGHNA and CDR2 YNFKEQ. Trimming cost V 1 base and J 6 bases, with 26 bases left between them. Here the CDR3 DNA reads TGTGCCAGCAGCCAAGTGGCCCGCCGGAAAGCGGTGGTCGTGGATACGCAGTATTTT. Translation: CASSQVARRKAVVVDTQYF.

This clonotype appeared many times. The chain carries TRBV28 and TRBJ2-1, with a weak D call TRBD1 (5 bases). There are 14 residues in the CDR3. Germline V lookup: CDR1 MDHEN, CDR2 SYDVKM. The ends were cut back, 0 bases at V and 6 bases at J, with 9 bases in the middle. The CDR3 DNA is TGTGCCAGCAGTTTATGGGGGCAGGTCAATGAGCAGTTCTTC. Residues: CASSLWGQVNEQFF.

At least ten counts were recorded for this clonotype. The J gene is TRBJ1-2, the V gene TRBV3-1; TRBD1 agrees at 7 bases. V lost 1 base, J lost 5 bases, and 7 bases stayed unmatched. The CDR3 totals 15 residues. In germline, CDR1 is LGHDT, CDR2 YNNKEL (reference sequence). The CDR3 region is CASSQGDRAGYGYTF. CDR3 nucleotide sequence: TGTGCCAGCAGCCAAGGGGACAGAGCGGGTTATGGCTACACCTTC.

The V gene is TRBV19, the J gene TRBJ1-5, with D possibly TRBD1 on 6 matching bases. The CDR3 has 15 amino acids. V was cut by 6 bases and J by 1 base, with 13 bases left in between. CDR1 LNHDA and CDR2 SQIVND come from the germline V gene (reference sequence). The CDR3 DNA sequence: TGTGCCAGTAGCATTAACAGGGCGAGCAATCAGCCCCAGCATTTT. Translated: CASSINRASNQPQHF.